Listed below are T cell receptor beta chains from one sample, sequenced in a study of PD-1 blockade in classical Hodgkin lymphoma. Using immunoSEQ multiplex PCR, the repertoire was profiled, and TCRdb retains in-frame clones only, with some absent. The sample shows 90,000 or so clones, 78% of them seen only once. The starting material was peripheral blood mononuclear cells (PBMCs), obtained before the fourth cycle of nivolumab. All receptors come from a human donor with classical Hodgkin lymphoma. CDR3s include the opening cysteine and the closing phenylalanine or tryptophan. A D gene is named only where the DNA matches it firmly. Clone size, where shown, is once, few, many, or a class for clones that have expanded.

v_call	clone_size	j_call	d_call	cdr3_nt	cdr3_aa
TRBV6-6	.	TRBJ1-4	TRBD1	TGTGCCAGCAGTTACTCAGGGGGCGCAGGTGAAAAACTGTTTTTT	CASSYSGGAGEKLFF
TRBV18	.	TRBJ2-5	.	TGTGCCAGCTCACCACCCTTCCGGGGGCAAGAGACCCAGTACTTC	CASSPPFRGQETQYF
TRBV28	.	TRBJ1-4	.	TGTGCCAGCAGCTCCCCGGGGCGTGAGACTAATGAAAAACTGTTTTTT	CASSSPGRETNEKLFF
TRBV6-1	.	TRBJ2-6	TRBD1	TGTGCCAGCAGTGAATGGACAGGAACCTCTGGGGCCAACGTCCTGACTTTC	CASSEWTGTSGANVLTF
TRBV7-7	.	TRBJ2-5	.	TGTGCTAGCAGCTCTGTGCGCCAAGAGACCCAGTACTTC	CASSSVRQETQYF
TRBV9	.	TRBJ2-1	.	TGTGCCAGCAGCGGCCGGACAGCGGTTTACAATGAGCAGTTCTTC	CASSGRTAVYNEQFF
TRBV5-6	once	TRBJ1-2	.	TGTGCCAGCAGCTTGCCCGGGGCCCCCTATGGCTACACCTTC	CASSLPGAPYGYTF
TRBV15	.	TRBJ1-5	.	TGTGCCACCAGACGAAACTTAGGACAGAGTAGCAATCAGCCCCAGCATTTT	CATRRNLGQSSNQPQHF
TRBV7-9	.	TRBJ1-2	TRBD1	TGTGCCAGCAGCCTGACCCGGGACAGGGGTGGCTACACCTTC	CASSLTRDRGGYTF
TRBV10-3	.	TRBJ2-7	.	TGTGCCATCAGTGAGTTGAGGGATACCTACGAGCAGTACTTC	CAISELRDTYEQYF
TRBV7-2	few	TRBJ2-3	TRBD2	TGTGCCAGCAGCAAGACGGGGGGGCTAGCAAGGCGCACAGATACGCAGTATTTT	CASSKTGGLARRTDTQYF
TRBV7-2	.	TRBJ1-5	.	TGTGCCAGCAGCTTAGACGGCGCTCAGCCCCAGCATTTT	CASSLDGAQPQHF
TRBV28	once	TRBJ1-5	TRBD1	TGTGCCAGCGGCAGGACAGGGATGGGTCAGCCCCAGCATTTT	CASGRTGMGQPQHF
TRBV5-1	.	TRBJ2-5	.	TGCGCCAGCAGCTTGGGGGCTACAGGGAGCCAGACCCAGTACTTC	CASSLGATGSQTQYF
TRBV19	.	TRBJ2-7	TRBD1	TGTGCCAGTAGTAGCCGGGCCACAGGGGCCTACGAGCAGTACTTC	CASSSRATGAYEQYF
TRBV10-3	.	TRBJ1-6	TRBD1	TGTGCCATCAGTGATATCGGACAGGGTGGATCACCCCTCCACTTT	CAISDIGQGGSPLHF
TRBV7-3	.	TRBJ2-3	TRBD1	TGTGCCAGCAGCTTAACGTACGCGACAGGGGGTACAGATACGCAGTATTTT	CASSLTYATGGTDTQYF
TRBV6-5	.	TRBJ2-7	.	TGTGCCAGCAGTCCAGGGTTGGGATACGAGCAGTACTTC	CASSPGLGYEQYF
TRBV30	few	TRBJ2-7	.	TGTGCCTGGAGCCTATCATTTTACGAGCAGTACTTC	CAWSLSFYEQYF
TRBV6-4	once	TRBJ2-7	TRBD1	TGTGCCAGCAGCCGTGACAGGGGAGGCGAGCAGTACTTC	CASSRDRGGEQYF
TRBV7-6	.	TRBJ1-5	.	TGTGCCAGCAGAAGGTCCGGGGCCGGGCCCCAGCATTTT	CASRRSGAGPQHF
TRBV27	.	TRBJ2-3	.	TGTGCCAGCAGTATTAGAGTTGACACAGATACGCAGTATTTT	CASSIRVDTDTQYF
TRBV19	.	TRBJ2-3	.	TGTGCCAGTAAGCCCCCGGCAGGGCCCACCACAGATACGCAGTATTTT	CASKPPAGPTTDTQYF
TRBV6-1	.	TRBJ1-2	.	TGTGCCAGCAGTGATATCGGGGACACCTATGGCTACACCTTC	CASSDIGDTYGYTF
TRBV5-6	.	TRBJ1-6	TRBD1	TGTGCCAGCAGCCGTTTGCTGTTCCACCGGGACAGGGGAGATTCACCCCTCCACTTT	CASSRLLFHRDRGDSPLHF
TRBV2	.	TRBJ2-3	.	TGTGCCAGCATGGTGCCAGAGAGCACAGATACGCAGTATTTT	CASMVPESTDTQYF
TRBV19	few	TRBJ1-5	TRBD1	TGTGCCAGTAGTCCCCGGACAGGGGCCAATCAGCCCCAGCATTTT	CASSPRTGANQPQHF
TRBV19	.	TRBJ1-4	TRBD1	TGTGCCAGTAGTTTGAGACAGGGGAATAATGAAAAACTGTTTTTT	CASSLRQGNNEKLFF
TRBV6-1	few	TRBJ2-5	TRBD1	TGTGCCAGCAGGGGGACAGTCCAAGAGACCCAGTACTTC	CASRGTVQETQYF
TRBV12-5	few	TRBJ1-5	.	TGTGCTAGTGGTTTGGATAATCAGCCCCAGCATTTT	CASGLDNQPQHF
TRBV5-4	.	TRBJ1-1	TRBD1	TGTGCCAGCACTAACAGGGGAAGGACTGAAGCTTTCTTT	CASTNRGRTEAFF
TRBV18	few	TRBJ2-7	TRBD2	TGTGCCAGCTCACCAGGCCGTAGCGGGGGGCCCCACGAGCAGTACTTC	CASSPGRSGGPHEQYF
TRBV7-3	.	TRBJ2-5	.	TGTGCCAGCAGCTTAATCGGGGGAGAAGAGACCCAGTACTTC	CASSLIGGEETQYF
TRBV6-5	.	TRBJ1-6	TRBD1	TGTGCCAGCAGCCCAGGGGGTACTAATTCACCCCTCCACTTT	CASSPGGTNSPLHF
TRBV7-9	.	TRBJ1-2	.	TGTGCCAGCAGCTTAGTCTGGGGGGCCAGGTCTGTCGCTATTGGCTACACCTTC	CASSLVWGARSVAIGYTF
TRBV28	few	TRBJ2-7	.	TGTGCCACAGAGGCGATAGCCGCCGCCCACGAGCAGTACTTC	CATEAIAAAHEQYF
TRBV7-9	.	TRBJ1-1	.	TGTGCCAGCAGTATACAGGGATCTGAAGCTTTCTTT	CASSIQGSEAFF
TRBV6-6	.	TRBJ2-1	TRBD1	TGTGCCAGCAGCACTGGACAGGGAAAGTTCTTC	CASSTGQGKFF
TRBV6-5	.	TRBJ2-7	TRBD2	TGTGCCAGCACCTTGGGGGGGGAGCAGTACTTC	CASTLGGEQYF
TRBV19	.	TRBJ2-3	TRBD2	TGTGCCAGTAGTATAGGTAGCGGGGTGAGCACAGATACGCAGTATTTT	CASSIGSGVSTDTQYF